The 25 T cell receptor beta chains reported below all come from one sample, sequenced in a study of Ad26.COV2.S vaccination and SARS-CoV-2 variants. Treatment reported: 15 to 20 received Ad26.COV2.S at low or high dose, single or two shots; 5 received placebo; per-sample allocation not given. Sample collection was performed on day 63 after the first vaccine or placebo injection. The data were produced by immunoSEQ multiplex PCR, yet TCRdb's version contains in-frame clones alone and is incomplete. The sample includes a few hundred thousand clones, roughly 88% of them seen just once. The sequences come from peripheral blood, collected in a trial of Ad26.COV2.S vaccine versus placebo. The origin of the receptors is a person between 18 and 59 years old who received the Ad26.COV2.S COVID-19 vaccine or a placebo.

This clone was recorded once. V gene TRBV9 combines with J gene TRBJ2-3; 12 bases are a match to TRBD2. J lost 6 bases, V lost 3 bases, and 11 bases had no gene match. CDR3 size: 17 residues. CDR1 and CDR2 (germline): SGDLS, YYNGEE. This chain's CDR3 is CASSAETSGGWGDTQYF. The CDR3, as DNA: TGTGCCAGCAGCGCCGAGACTAGCGGGGGATGGGGGGATACGCAGTATTTT.

V and J are TRBV4-2 and TRBJ1-4; TRBD1 is a possible D gene (5 bases). CDR3 length: 15 amino acids. The V gene lost 4 bases and the J gene lost 6 bases, with 15 bases spanning the gap. Looked up from germline, CDR1 is LGHNA and CDR2 is YNFKEQ. CDR3 bases: TGTGCCAGCAGCCTCAAGGGGCGCACGGATGAAAAACTGTTTTTT. Translated: CASSLKGRTDEKLFF.

The genes are TRBV3-1 (or the pseudogene TRBV3-2) and TRBJ1-3; no reliable D call. From germline, CDR1 is LGHDT and CDR2 YNNKEL (reference sequence). The CDR3 is 16 residues long. V was shortened by 0 bases and J by 0 bases, with 9 bases between the two germline ends. CDR3 protein: CASSQDSGSSGNTIYF. CDR3 DNA: TGTGCCAGCAGCCAAGATAGCGGAAGCTCTGGAAACACCATATATTTT.

The CDR3 DNA reads as TGCAGCGTTGAAGGACTGTCGGAGACCCAGTACTTC. This translates into CSVEGLSETQYF. V and J are TRBV29-1 and TRBJ2-5; no clear D gene. Trimming shortened V by 1 base and J by 5 bases, and 8 bases separated the two germline ends. The V gene's germline CDR1 is SQVTM and CDR2 ANQGSEA. This CDR3 region has 12 residues.

V is TRBV28 and J is TRBJ2-7; TRBD1 or TRBD2 may be the D gene (5 bases each). This CDR3 contains 19 residues. V was cut by 2 bases and J by 2 bases, with 25 bases left in between. Germline CDR1 reads MDHEN; CDR2 reads SYDVKM. In nucleotides, the CDR3 is TGTGCCAGCAGTTTAGTTACTCTATTCCGGGACCACAAAACCTACGAGCAGTACTTC. It yields the protein CASSLVTLFRDHKTYEQYF.

The CDR3 DNA is TGTGCCAGCAGCCAATTTAGCGGGGGCCCAAGCTCTGGGGCCAACGTCCTGACTTTC. Translating gives CASSQFSGGPSSGANVLTF. The V gene is TRBV3-1 (or the pseudogene TRBV3-2), the J gene TRBJ2-6; 9 bases match TRBD2. Germline CDR1 and CDR2: LGHDT and YNNKEL (reference sequence). V lost 2 bases to trimming and J lost 0 bases; unmatched junction nucleotides: 8. The CDR3 contains 19 residues.

CDR3 residues: CASSLAWENTEAFF. The CDR3 DNA is TGTGCCAGCAGTTTGGCTTGGGAGAACACTGAAGCTTTCTTT. The chain carries TRBV28 and TRBJ1-1; D is uncertain. The CDR3 consists of 14 residues. Germline lookup yields CDR1 MDHEN and CDR2 SYDVKM. V shed 3 bases and J shed 1 base, with 9 bases lying between them. Variable domain in full (rest from reference TRBV28 and TRBJ1-1): DVKVTQSSRYLVKRTGEKVFLECVQDMDHENMFWYRQDPGLGLRLIYFSYDVKMKEKGDIPEGYSVSREKKERFSLILESASTNQTSMYLCASSLAWENTEAFFGQGTRLTVV.

The rearrangement uses TRBV9 and TRBJ1-1; D unclear. Germline V gene sequence: CDR1 SGDLS, CDR2 YYNGEE. The CDR3 is made up of 15 amino acids. Trimming took off 0 bases at V and 0 bases at J, with 9 bases between the two ends. CDR3 coding DNA: TGTGCCAGCAGCGTAGGTCTGGCCTTGAACACTGAAGCTTTCTTT. As protein: CASSVGLALNTEAFF.

The gene calls are TRBV7-2 and TRBJ2-6, with D tentatively TRBD2 (6 bases). The CDR3 is made up of 14 amino acids. V was shortened by 5 bases and J by 8 bases, with 13 bases between the two germline ends. CDR1 is SGHTA and CDR2 is FQGNSA in the germline V gene. The CDR3 reads CASSLGGSSNVLTF. In DNA form, the CDR3 reads TGTGCCAGCAGCCTCGGGGGAAGTTCCAACGTCCTGACTTTC.

The genes are TRBV4-1 and TRBJ2-3; D is uncertain. This CDR3 has 15 amino acids. Per the germline V gene, CDR1 is MGHRA and CDR2 is YSYEKL. Trimming shortened V by 0 bases and J by 5 bases, and 12 bases separated the two germline ends. The CDR3 sequence: CASSQDPLLRDTQYF. DNA for the CDR3: TGCGCCAGCAGCCAAGATCCCCTCCTCAGAGATACGCAGTATTTT.

A word on this clone: The same CDR3 arises from other DNA sequences in this sample as well. This chain links TRBV6-5 with TRBJ2-7; D not resolved. This CDR3 is built from 13 residues. Germline loops: CDR1 MNHEY, CDR2 SVGAGI. Trimming pared 2 bases from V and 4 bases from J, leaving 9 bases between. The CDR3 is CASSYGRVYEQYF. Here the CDR3 DNA reads TGTGCCAGCAGTTACGGACGGGTTTACGAGCAGTACTTC.

This clone was picked up one time. The V call is TRBV5-6, the J call TRBJ2-2; possibly TRBD2 for D (5 bases). Germline V lookup: CDR1 SGHDT, CDR2 YYEEEE. The V and J ends lost 0 bases and 7 bases respectively, with 7 bases between them. There are 13 residues in the CDR3. The chain's CDR3 is CASSLGRVGELFF. The DNA for the CDR3 is TGTGCCAGCAGCTTGGGGCGGGTCGGGGAGCTGTTTTTT.

This clone was detected once. The rearrangement uses TRBV9 and TRBJ2-2; possibly TRBD1 for D (6 bases). CDR3 size: 14 residues. Per germline, CDR1 SGDLS and CDR2 YYNGEE. V shed 3 bases and J shed 7 bases, with 13 bases lying between them. The CDR3 region has the DNA TGTGCCAGCAGCGCGAATATACAGGGCGGGGAGCTGTTTTTT. It specifies CASSANIQGGELFF.

As DNA, the CDR3 is TGCAGCGTTGAAGAGACAAGAGCCTCCTACGAGCAGTACTTC. Translating gives CSVEETRASYEQYF. The chain combines TRBV29-1 with TRBJ2-7; D is unclear. The CDR3 has 14 residues. Trimming took 0 bases from V and 0 from J, leaving 9 bases between them. Germline values: CDR1 SQVTM, CDR2 ANQGSEA.

This chain joins TRBV6-1 and TRBJ2-7; D not resolved. CDR1 MNHNS and CDR2 SASEGT come from the germline V gene. The CDR3 consists of 14 residues. V was trimmed by 2 bases and J by 7 bases, leaving 15 bases between them. As DNA, the CDR3 is TGTGCCAGCAGTGAATTTACTACCATCAGGGAGCAGTACTTC. Residues: CASSEFTTIREQYF.

This clone was detected only once. The J gene is TRBJ2-7, the V gene TRBV12-3 or TRBV12-4; 7 bases agree with TRBD2. Germline trimming cut 4 bases from V and 7 bases from J; bases unmatched to any gene: 7. The CDR3 has 13 residues. The DNA of the CDR3 is TGTGCCAGCAGTTCCCGGGAGGCGAAAGAGCAGTACTTC. Protein: CASSSREAKEQYF.

The V and J genes are TRBV24-1 and TRBJ2-1; 7 bases are shared with TRBD1. The V segment lost 4 bases and the J segment 7 bases; nucleotides outside the gene matches: 6. The CDR3 has 14 residues. Germline V gene sequence: CDR1 KGHDR, CDR2 SFDVKD. The CDR3 loop reads CATSDQTGNNEQFF. The CDR3 nucleotides read TGTGCCACCAGTGACCAGACAGGGAATAATGAGCAGTTCTTC.

This chain uses TRBV7-2 with TRBJ2-1, with a tentative D call TRBD2 (5 bases). The length of the CDR3 is 14 residues. The V end lost 4 bases, the J end lost 7 bases, and 14 bases lay between the germline ends. Germline values: CDR1 SGHTA, CDR2 FQGNSA. CDR3 in amino acids: CASSSRSGGNEQFF. CDR3 nucleotide sequence: TGTGCCAGCAGCTCTAGATCAGGCGGGAATGAGCAGTTCTTC.

The J gene is TRBJ2-2, the V gene TRBV24-1, with a weak D call TRBD1 (5 bases). This CDR3 region has 15 residues. From germline, CDR1 is KGHDR and CDR2 SFDVKD. V was cut by 3 bases and J by 6 bases, with 13 bases left in between. The DNA for the CDR3 is TGTGCCACCAGTGATCGGGTCAGGGTGTCCGGGGAGCTGTTTTTT. This translates into CATSDRVRVSGELFF.

J is TRBJ2-7 and V is TRBV19; 10 bases line up with TRBD2. Germline CDR1 LNHDA, CDR2 SQIVND (reference sequence). V lost 5 bases to trimming and J lost 3 bases; unmatched junction nucleotides: 16. The CDR3 loop spans 18 amino acids. CDR3: CASSPNGLADAILYEQYF. The CDR3 DNA sequence: TGTGCCAGTAGTCCGAATGGACTAGCGGACGCCATACTCTACGAGCAGTACTTC.

V usage is TRBV30 and J usage is TRBJ2-6; D remains ambiguous. CDR3 size: 18 residues. Trimming left V 2 bases short and J 0 bases short, with 17 bases between. Germline V CDR1 and CDR2: GTSNPN, SVGIG (reference sequence). The CDR3 nucleotides are TGTGCCTGGAGTCGATTAATTTCCGTCTTCTCTGGGGCCAACGTCCTGACTTTC. It specifies CAWSRLISVFSGANVLTF.

The V and J genes are TRBV6-5 and TRBJ1-5; D remains unclear. The CDR3 length is 13 residues. Germline-derived CDR1 and CDR2 are MNHEY and SVGAGI. V shed 6 bases and J shed 0 bases, with 6 bases lying between them. CDR3 loop: CASRANSNQPQHF. CDR3 nucleotide sequence: TGTGCCAGCAGGGCGAATAGCAATCAGCCCCAGCATTTT.

The chain employs TRBV14 and TRBJ1-6; 7 bases are a match to TRBD1. Germline V CDR1 and CDR2: SGHDN, FVKESK. The length of the CDR3 is 16 residues. With 3 bases clipped from V and 3 bases from J, the junction kept 5 bases outside the gene matches. For the CDR3, the DNA is TGTGCCAGCAGCCACCGACAGGGACTCTATAATTCACCCCTCCACTTT. Its protein is CASSHRQGLYNSPLHF. Together with reference TRBV14 and TRBJ1-6, the CDR3 gives the full variable domain: EAGVTQFPSHSVIEKGQTVTLRCDPISGHDNLYWYRRVMGKEIKFLLHFVKESKQDESGMPNNRFLAERTGGTYSTLKVQPAELEDSGVYFCASSHRQGLYNSPLHFGNGTRLTVT.

The chain links TRBV30 to TRBJ1-1, with 7 nucleotides matching TRBD1. After removal of 2 bases from V and 3 bases from J, the junction contained 9 bases not matched to a gene. Germline V gives CDR1 GTSNPN, CDR2 SVGIG (reference sequence). The CDR3 has 15 amino acids. The CDR3 sequence is CAWSRAQGWDTEAFF. CDR3 coding DNA: TGTGCCTGGAGTAGGGCACAGGGGTGGGACACTGAAGCTTTCTTT.

This chain connects TRBV7-2 to TRBJ2-2; 9 nucleotides match TRBD1. The V gene end was trimmed by 10 bases and the J gene end by 3 bases; junction bases not matched to a gene: 6. Germline V gene lookup returns CDR1 SGHTA and CDR2 FQGNSA. The CDR3 is 14 residues long. This CDR3 reads CAISTGGDTGELFF. The CDR3, as DNA: TGTGCCATCTCCACAGGGGGCGACACCGGGGAGCTGTTTTTT.